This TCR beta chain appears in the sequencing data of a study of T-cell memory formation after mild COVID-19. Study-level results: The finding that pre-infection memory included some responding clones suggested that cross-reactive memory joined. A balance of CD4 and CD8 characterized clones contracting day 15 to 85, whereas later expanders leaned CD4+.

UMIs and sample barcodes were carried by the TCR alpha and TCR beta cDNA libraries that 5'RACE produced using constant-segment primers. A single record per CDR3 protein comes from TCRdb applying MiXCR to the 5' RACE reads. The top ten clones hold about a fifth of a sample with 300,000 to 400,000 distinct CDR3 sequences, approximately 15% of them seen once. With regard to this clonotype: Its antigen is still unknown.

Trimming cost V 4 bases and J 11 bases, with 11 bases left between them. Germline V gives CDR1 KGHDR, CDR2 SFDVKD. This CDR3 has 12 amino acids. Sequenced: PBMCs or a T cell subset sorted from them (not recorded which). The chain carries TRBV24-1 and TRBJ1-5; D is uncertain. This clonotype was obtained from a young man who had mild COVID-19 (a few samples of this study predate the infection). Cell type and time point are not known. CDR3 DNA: TGTGCCACCAGTGACGAGGGCCTCACCCAGCATTTT. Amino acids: CATSDEGLTQHF.